The next 5 T cell receptor beta chains were all read from a single sample in a study of blood T cell repertoires in COVID-19. Only in-frame clones appear in the TCRdb table, and some are missing; sequencing was by immunoSEQ multiplex PCR. Of under 200,000 clones detected, 75% to 90% appear once; the ten largest clones hold about 4.4%. The sequencing sample was made of PBMCs or T cells enriched from blood (not recorded which). These receptors were collected from a woman aged 45-65 years who had recovered from COVID-19.

The sample holds a few counts of this clone. The chain links TRBV7-3 to TRBJ2-2; 10 nucleotides line up with TRBD1. The CDR3 spans 16 residues. Per the germline V gene, CDR1 is SGHTA and CDR2 is FQGTGA. Germline trimming cut 5 bases from V and 4 bases from J; bases unmatched to any gene: 7. This CDR3 is CASSVTGQGTTGELFF. The CDR3 nucleotides read TGTGCCAGCAGCGTGACGGGACAGGGGACCACCGGGGAGCTGTTTTTT.

The chain is built from TRBV11-2 and TRBJ1-3; D gene ambiguous. Germline V gives CDR1 SGHAT, CDR2 FQNNGV. There are 16 residues in the CDR3. V was clipped by 3 bases and J by 0 bases, with 12 bases between them. CDR3 loop: CASSFIGGPSGNTIYF. For the CDR3, the DNA is TGTGCCAGCAGCTTCATCGGCGGCCCCTCTGGAAACACCATATATTTT.

This chain links TRBV6-5 with TRBJ2-1; D might be TRBD2 (7 bases). Germline V gene sequence: CDR1 MNHEY, CDR2 SVGAGI. Trimming shortened V by 7 bases and J by 1 base, and 14 bases separated the two germline ends. CDR3 length: 15 residues. The CDR3 nucleotides are TGTGCCAGCAACCTAGAGGGGGGGTCCTACAATGAGCAGTTCTTC. Its translation is CASNLEGGSYNEQFF.

The chain recombines TRBV4-1 with TRBJ1-5; possible D gene TRBD1, 6 bases. The length of the CDR3 is 16 residues. V lost 0 bases and J lost 7, with 16 bases in between. Germline V CDR1 and CDR2: MGHRA, YSYEKL. CDR3 coding DNA: TGCGCCAGCAGCCAAGAGGTTGGGGGGGCAAACCAGCCCCAGCATTTT. This translates into CASSQEVGGANQPQHF.

This chain links TRBV6-1 with TRBJ1-2; D is possibly TRBD1 (5 bases). This CDR3 contains 14 residues. Germline assignment: CDR1 MNHNS and CDR2 SASEGT. Trimming pared 0 bases from V and 7 bases from J, leaving 12 bases between. The CDR3 reads CASSEARGVGGYTF. CDR3 DNA: TGTGCCAGCAGTGAAGCGCGGGGGGTTGGTGGCTACACCTTC.